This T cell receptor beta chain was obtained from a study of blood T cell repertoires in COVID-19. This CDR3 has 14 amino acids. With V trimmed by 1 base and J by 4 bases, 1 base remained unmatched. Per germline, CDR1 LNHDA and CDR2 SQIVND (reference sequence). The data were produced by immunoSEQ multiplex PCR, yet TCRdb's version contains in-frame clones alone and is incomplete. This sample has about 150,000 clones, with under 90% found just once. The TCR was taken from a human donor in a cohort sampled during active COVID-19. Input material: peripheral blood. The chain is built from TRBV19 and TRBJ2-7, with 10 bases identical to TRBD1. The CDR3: CASSIADRGYEQYF. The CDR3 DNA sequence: TGTGCCAGTAGTATAGCGGACAGGGGGTACGAGCAGTACTTC.